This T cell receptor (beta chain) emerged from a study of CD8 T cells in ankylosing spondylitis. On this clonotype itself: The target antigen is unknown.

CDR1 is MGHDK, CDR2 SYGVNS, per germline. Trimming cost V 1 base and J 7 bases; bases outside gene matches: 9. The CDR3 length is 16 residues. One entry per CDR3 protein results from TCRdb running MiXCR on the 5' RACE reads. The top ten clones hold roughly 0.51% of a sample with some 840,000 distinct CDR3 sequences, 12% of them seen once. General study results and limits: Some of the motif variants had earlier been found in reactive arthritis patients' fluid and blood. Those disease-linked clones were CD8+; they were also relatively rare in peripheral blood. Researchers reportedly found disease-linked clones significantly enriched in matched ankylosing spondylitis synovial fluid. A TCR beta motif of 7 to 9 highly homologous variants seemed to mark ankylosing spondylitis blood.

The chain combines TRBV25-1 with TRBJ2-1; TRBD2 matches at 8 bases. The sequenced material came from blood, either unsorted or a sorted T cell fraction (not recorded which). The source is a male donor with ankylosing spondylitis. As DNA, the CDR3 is TGTGCCAGCAGTGAATGGAGCCTCAAGCGGGGGAATGAGCAGTTCTTC. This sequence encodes CASSEWSLKRGNEQFF.